These 6 T cell receptor beta chains came from one sample sequenced in a study of blood T cells in healthy people across ages. Using a J-beta primer mix together with a sample-barcoded 5' primer, a second PCR was run for about 6 to 12 cycles. TCRdb processed the 5' RACE reads anew with MiXCR; each CDR3 protein has one entry. The repertoire holds 800,000 or so distinct CDR3 sequences, with about half as singletons. Material: blood. These receptors were taken from an elderly man in good health.

The CDR3 bases are TGTGCCAGCAGCCAGACAGGACTAGGGTCCTACGAGCAGTACTTC. This gives the protein CASSQTGLGSYEQYF. The J gene is TRBJ2-7, the V gene TRBV7-2, with D possibly matching TRBD2 (7 bases). Germline loops: CDR1 SGHTA, CDR2 FQGNSA. Trimming removed 5 bases at V and 1 base at J, with 15 bases between. The CDR3 runs 15 residues.

The chain carries TRBV4-2 and TRBJ2-7, with 8 bases matching TRBD1. Germline V CDR1 and CDR2: LGHNA, YNFKEQ. The CDR3 has 15 amino acids. With 6 bases clipped from V and 7 bases from J, the junction kept 14 bases outside the gene matches. DNA of the CDR3: TGTGCCAGCAGTCCGTCCTCGGACAGGGAAGAAGAGCAGTACTTC. Residues: CASSPSSDREEEQYF.

The rearrangement joins TRBV6-5 to TRBJ1-2, with a possible D match to TRBD1 (5 bases). From germline, CDR1 is MNHEY and CDR2 SVGAGI. The V end lost 8 bases, the J end lost 7 bases, and 14 bases lay between the germline ends. The CDR3 consists of 12 residues. The CDR3 sequence: CASRPRDRGYTF. The CDR3 region has the DNA TGTGCCAGCCGACCTCGGGACCGTGGCTACACCTTC.

This chain uses TRBV2 with TRBJ2-7, with 8 nucleotides matching TRBD2. The CDR3 contains 14 residues. Germline loops: CDR1 SNHLY, CDR2 FYNNEI. After removal of 2 bases from V and 2 bases from J, the junction contained 2 bases not matched to a gene. The CDR3 sequence: CASSEPGGPYEQYF. CDR3 DNA: TGTGCCAGCAGTGAACCGGGAGGGCCCTACGAGCAGTACTTC.

This clonotype turned up a few times. The rearrangement joins TRBV7-2 to TRBJ2-1; D might be TRBD1 (5 bases). Germline CDR1 and CDR2: SGHTA and FQGNSA. V was pared by 2 bases and J by 9 bases, with 14 bases between. The CDR3 is 14 amino acids. This chain's CDR3 is CASSLQGSYVEQFF. The CDR3 region has the DNA TGTGCCAGCAGCTTACAGGGAAGTTACGTTGAGCAGTTCTTC.

J is TRBJ1-2 and V is TRBV2, with a weak D call TRBD1 (5 bases). Germline CDR1 reads SNHLY; CDR2 reads FYNNEI. The CDR3 extends over 17 amino acids. V dropped 6 bases and J dropped 5 bases, with 25 bases sitting between them. The CDR3 spells CASRTVGFRGLWYGYTF. The CDR3 coding sequence is TGTGCCAGCAGAACGGTTGGTTTTAGGGGTTTATGGTATGGCTACACCTTC.